This passage covers 5 T cell receptor beta chains from one sample sequenced in a study of blood T cell repertoires in COVID-19. Some clones are missing from TCRdb's copy, which holds only in-frame ones; the method was immunoSEQ multiplex PCR. The sample lists approximately 68,000 clones, about 81% occurring once. Material: peripheral blood. The receptors were sampled from a human donor in a cohort sampled during active COVID-19.

This clone appeared a few times. The chain carries TRBV7-2 and TRBJ1-3; D is uncertain. This CDR3 is built from 12 residues. With 9 bases removed from V and 6 bases from J, the gap between germline ends came to 12 bases. Germline V lookup: CDR1 SGHTA, CDR2 FQGNSA. The CDR3 region is CARRHLTNTIYF. The CDR3 region has the DNA TGTGCCAGGAGGCATCTAACAAACACCATATATTTT.

This clone was recorded once. This sequence joins TRBV5-1 and TRBJ2-7; 9 positions match TRBD1. The J segment lost 5 bases and the V segment lost 0 bases, leaving 3 bases of the junction unmatched. The germline V gene encodes CDR1 SGHRS and CDR2 YFSETQ. There are 14 residues in the CDR3. The CDR3 nucleotides read TGCGCCAGCAGCTTGGCTGGGACAGGGCACGAGCAGTACTTC. It yields the protein CASSLAGTGHEQYF.

This chain uses TRBV19 with TRBJ2-3; 7 positions agree with TRBD2. The V and J ends lost 5 bases and 0 bases, in that order; junction bases with no gene match: 17. The CDR3 length is 19 residues. Germline CDR1 and CDR2: LNHDA and SQIVND (reference sequence). The CDR3 DNA reads as TGTGCCAGTAGTCCTCAAGGGCTAGCGGACGTTTGGAGCACAGATACGCAGTATTTT. Its translation is CASSPQGLADVWSTDTQYF.

The chain is built from TRBV20-1 and TRBJ2-7; the match to TRBD1 covers 8 bases. The trim removed 3 bases at V and 4 bases at J, leaving 8 bases unmatched. CDR1 is DFQATT and CDR2 is SNEGSKA in the germline V gene (reference sequence). There are 14 residues in the CDR3. CDR3 DNA sequence: TGCAGTGCTAGTATGGGACAGGCGATTTACGAGCAGTACTTC. This sequence encodes CSASMGQAIYEQYF.

The chain has TRBV24-1 and TRBJ2-3; 7 nucleotides line up with TRBD1. CDR3 length: 16 amino acids. V was clipped by 4 bases and J by 0 bases; unmatched bases: 6. CDR1 is KGHDR and CDR2 is SFDVKD in the germline V gene. CDR3 sequence (DNA): TGTGCCACCAGTGAACCCGACAGGGCGAGCACAGATACGCAGTATTTT. Its protein is CATSEPDRASTDTQYF.